Each of the 10 T cell receptor beta chains below was sequenced from the same sample in a study of blood T cell repertoires in COVID-19. Method: immunoSEQ multiplex PCR; TCRdb's copy keeps in-frame clones and lacks some. The repertoire holds a few hundred thousand clones, with more than 70% as singletons. The sample comprised peripheral blood. The receptors derive from a woman between 40 and 55 years old who had recovered from COVID-19.

The V and J genes are TRBV5-6 and TRBJ1-2; maybe TRBD1 (6 bases). CDR1 and CDR2 (germline): SGHDT, YYEEEE. Trimming left V 4 bases short and J 4 bases short, with 17 bases between. The CDR3 runs to 15 residues. CDR3 DNA: TGTGCCAGCAGCCCCCGGGGGGGGCCCGTCTATGGCTACACCTTC. Its translation: CASSPRGGPVYGYTF.

V is TRBV2 and J is TRBJ2-5; possible D gene TRBD1, 6 bases. The germline V and J ends were trimmed by 5 bases and 2 bases, with 15 bases remaining between them. This CDR3 comprises 15 residues. Germline V lookup: CDR1 SNHLY, CDR2 FYNNEI. The CDR3 DNA follows: TGTGCCAGCAGTCCACTCCTCACAGGGCAAGAGACCCAGTACTTC. Translated, it gives CASSPLLTGQETQYF.

This clone was observed a handful of times. The V and J genes are TRBV7-9 and TRBJ1-1; D is perhaps TRBD1 (6 bases). Per the germline V gene, CDR1 is SEHNR and CDR2 is FQNEAQ (reference sequence). Trimming stripped 0 bases from V and 6 bases from J, with 17 bases between. This CDR3 comprises 16 residues. The CDR3 loop reads CASSLARGARASEAFF. In nucleotides, the CDR3 is TGTGCCAGCAGCTTAGCGCGGGGGGCCCGGGCTTCTGAAGCTTTCTTT.

CDR3 DNA: TGTGCCAGCAGCCCACAGGAGAGCTCCTACGAGCAGTACTTC. It is translated as CASSPQESSYEQYF. The gene calls are TRBV11-2 and TRBJ2-7, with D perhaps matching TRBD1 (5 bases). The CDR3 totals 14 residues. Germline V gene sequence: CDR1 SGHAT, CDR2 FQNNGV. Trimming took off 5 bases at V and 0 bases at J, with 11 bases between the two ends.

The chain joins TRBV7-3 to TRBJ2-1; 12 nucleotides agree with TRBD2. The CDR3 covers 17 residues. Per the germline V gene, CDR1 is SGHTA and CDR2 is FQGTGA. The V gene end was trimmed by 2 bases and the J gene end by 10 bases; junction bases not matched to a gene: 12. The CDR3 loop reads CASSLVGGLAGRREQFF. CDR3 coding DNA: TGTGCCAGCAGCTTAGTAGGAGGACTAGCGGGAAGGCGGGAGCAGTTCTTC.

J is TRBJ1-1 and V is TRBV2; D might be TRBD1 (6 bases). The CDR3 spans 14 residues. V lost 6 bases to trimming and J lost 0 bases, with 11 bases between them. Per germline, CDR1 SNHLY and CDR2 FYNNEI. The CDR3: CASSQGTLNTEAFF. The CDR3 DNA reads TGTGCCAGCAGCCAGGGGACCCTGAACACTGAAGCTTTCTTT.

V gene TRBV7-9 combines with J gene TRBJ2-1, with a weak D call TRBD1 (6 bases). The CDR3 loop spans 16 amino acids. V gave up 2 bases and J gave up 2 bases, with 13 bases separating them. CDR1 and CDR2 (germline): SEHNR, FQNEAQ (reference sequence). The chain's CDR3 is CASSLFPHRAYNEQFF. The CDR3 DNA sequence: TGTGCCAGCAGCTTATTCCCCCACAGGGCCTACAATGAGCAGTTCTTC.

J is TRBJ2-5 and V is TRBV18; possibly TRBD1 for D (5 bases). The germline gives CDR1 KGHSH, CDR2 LQKENI. V lost 4 bases and J 1 base, leaving 19 bases between the germline ends. The CDR3 loop spans 17 amino acids. The CDR3 DNA follows: TGTGCCAGCTCACGAGGCGTGTTGGGGCGGCTCCAAGAGACCCAGTACTTC. Its translation is CASSRGVLGRLQETQYF.

The chain combines TRBV19 with TRBJ1-2; TRBD1 is a possible D gene (5 bases). The CDR3 has 17 residues. Germline V gene lookup returns CDR1 LNHDA and CDR2 SQIVND (reference sequence). V lost 1 base, J lost 4 bases, and 19 bases lay in between. CDR3 nucleotides: TGTGCCAGTAGTATAGTGGGTTGGGGCAGGGAAGGCTATGGCTACACCTTC. It encodes CASSIVGWGREGYGYTF.

The chain recombines TRBV5-8 with TRBJ2-2, with 8 nucleotides matching TRBD1. CDR1 SGHTS and CDR2 YDEGEE come from the germline V gene. Losses at the gene ends were 2 bases for V and 6 bases for J; bases not matched to a gene: 6. The CDR3 totals 15 residues. The CDR3 sequence is CASSFLDRGAGELFF. The CDR3 DNA is TGTGCCAGCAGCTTCCTTGACAGGGGAGCCGGGGAGCTGTTTTTT.